This section outlines one T cell receptor beta chain sequence together with its context. Antigen: not known. Exposure to brentuximab vedotin varied, and each patient had relapsed following autologous stem cell transplantation. This specimen comes from a study of PD-1 blockade in classical Hodgkin lymphoma. General study findings and limits: Newly diagnosed patients were reported to start with lower TCR diversity than healthy donors. Exclusion was the outcome for patients who began nivolumab under 1 year after ASCT.

The CDR3 has 14 residues. Germline CDR1 and CDR2: SGHTS and YDEGEE. Trimming left V 2 bases short and J 3 bases short, with 9 bases between. TCRdb keeps only in-frame clones here, not all; method: immunoSEQ multiplex PCR. The sample gives over 60,000 clones, 60% to 80% of which show up once; about 9.1% is in the top ten. Source: peripheral blood mononuclear cells (PBMCs), taken before the second cycle of nivolumab. This sequence was found in a human donor with classical Hodgkin lymphoma. This chain joins TRBV5-8 and TRBJ1-5; D is unclear. Here the CDR3 reads CASSFRGNNQPQHF. CDR3 bases: TGTGCCAGCAGCTTTCGGGGAAACAATCAGCCCCAGCATTTT.